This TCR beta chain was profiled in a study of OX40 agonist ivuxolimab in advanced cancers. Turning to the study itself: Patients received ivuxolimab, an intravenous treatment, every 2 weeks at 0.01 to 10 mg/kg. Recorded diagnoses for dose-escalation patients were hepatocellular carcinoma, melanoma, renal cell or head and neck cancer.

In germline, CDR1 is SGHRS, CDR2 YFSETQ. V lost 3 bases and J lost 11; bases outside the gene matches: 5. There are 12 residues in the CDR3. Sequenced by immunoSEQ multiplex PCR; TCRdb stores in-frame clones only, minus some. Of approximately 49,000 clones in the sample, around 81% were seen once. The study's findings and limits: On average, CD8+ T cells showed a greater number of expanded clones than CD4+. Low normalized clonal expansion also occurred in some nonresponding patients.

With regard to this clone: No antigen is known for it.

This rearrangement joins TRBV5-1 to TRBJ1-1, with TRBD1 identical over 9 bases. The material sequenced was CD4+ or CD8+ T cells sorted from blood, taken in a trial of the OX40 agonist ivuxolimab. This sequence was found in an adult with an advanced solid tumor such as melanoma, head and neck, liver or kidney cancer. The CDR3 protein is CASSSDRGEAFF. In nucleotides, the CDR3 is TGCGCCAGCAGCTCGGACAGGGGCGAGGCTTTCTTT.